The 22 T cell receptor beta chains in this list originate from one sample, sequenced in a study of blood T cell repertoires in COVID-19. Here immunoSEQ multiplex PCR was the method, and the copy in TCRdb shows in-frame clones only, minus some. The sample yields 130,000 or so clones, about 90% seen once. Sequencing was carried out using peripheral blood. Receptors originate from a woman aged 55-70 years with acute or convalescent COVID-19.

The chain has TRBV9 and TRBJ2-1, with 8 bases that match TRBD1. Germline-derived CDR1 and CDR2 are SGDLS and YYNGEE. V lost 4 bases and J lost 1; bases outside the gene matches: 7. The CDR3 totals 16 residues. The CDR3 sequence: CASSSNRQGSYNEQFF. As DNA, the CDR3 is TGTGCCAGCAGCTCCAACCGACAGGGGTCCTACAATGAGCAGTTCTTC.

This clone was picked up one time. This rearrangement joins TRBV11-2 to TRBJ1-4; no definite D call. Germline V gives CDR1 SGHAT, CDR2 FQNNGV. This CDR3 has 14 amino acids. V was cut by 5 bases and J by 0 bases, with 7 bases left in between. The CDR3 DNA reads as TGTGCCAGCAGCCGACACGCAACTAATGAAAAACTGTTTTTT. Its protein is CASSRHATNEKLFF. The complete variable domain, with remaining parts taken from reference TRBV11-2 and TRBJ1-4, reads EAGVAQSPRYKIIEKRQSVAFWCNPISGHATLYWYQQILGQGPKLLIQFQNNGVVDDSQLPKDRFSAERLKGVDSTLKIQPAKLEDSAVYLCASSRHATNEKLFFGSGTQLSVL.

This clone was found a few times. The gene calls are TRBV7-8 and TRBJ2-3; D unresolved. The CDR3 length is 14 residues. The germline V gene has CDR1 SGHVS and CDR2 FQNEAQ. V gave up 5 bases and J gave up 2 bases, with 11 bases separating them. As DNA, the CDR3 is TGTGCCAGCAGCCAGCGACGCGTCACAGATACGCAGTATTTT. It is translated as CASSQRRVTDTQYF.

J is TRBJ2-3 and V is TRBV6-5; a possible D gene is TRBD2 (6 bases). Germline lookup yields CDR1 MNHEY and CDR2 SVGAGI. Trimming took off 7 bases at V and 0 bases at J, with 11 bases between the two ends. The CDR3 is 14 residues long. The CDR3 region is CASKRGLSTDTQYF. CDR3 DNA sequence: TGTGCCAGCAAGAGGGGACTTAGCACAGATACGCAGTATTTT.

The J gene is TRBJ2-1, the V gene TRBV11-3, with TRBD1 identical over 7 bases. The germline CDR1 and CDR2 sequences are SGHNT and YENEEA. The CDR3 loop spans 16 amino acids. V was clipped by 5 bases and J by 4 bases; unmatched bases: 11. The CDR3 region is CASSARQGPLYNEQFF. CDR3 coding DNA: TGTGCCAGCAGCGCCCGACAGGGTCCTTTATACAATGAGCAGTTCTTC.

The chain carries TRBV30 and TRBJ1-6; D might be TRBD1 (5 bases). Germline CDR1 reads GTSNPN; CDR2 reads SVGIG (reference sequence). The CDR3 contains 12 residues. V lost 5 bases to trimming and J lost 14 bases, with 16 bases between them. CDR3 residues: CAWGSGGGTLHF. CDR3 nucleotides: TGTGCCTGGGGGAGCGGGGGAGGCACCCTCCACTTT.

The V and J genes are TRBV6-6 and TRBJ1-6, with a weak D call TRBD1 (5 bases). The V and J ends lost 4 bases and 8 bases respectively, with 15 bases between them. Per the germline V gene, CDR1 is MNHNY and CDR2 is SVGAGI (reference sequence). This CDR3 comprises 15 residues. The CDR3 nucleotides read TGTGCCAGCAGTTTGGCTGGGGCAAGGGATTCACCCCTCCACTTT. As protein: CASSLAGARDSPLHF.

The chain couples TRBV5-4 to TRBJ1-1; the match to TRBD1 covers 9 bases. The CDR3 totals 15 residues. With 4 bases clipped from V and 5 bases from J, the junction kept 9 bases outside the gene matches. Looked up from germline, CDR1 is SGHNT and CDR2 is YYREEE (reference sequence). The CDR3 protein is CASSIRDRVGTEAFF. Here the CDR3 DNA reads TGTGCCAGCAGCATCCGGGACAGGGTGGGTACTGAAGCTTTCTTT.

This chain links TRBV28 with TRBJ2-4, with D possibly being TRBD1 (6 bases). The CDR3 sequence is 15 residues long. Germline loops: CDR1 MDHEN, CDR2 SYDVKM. The V end lost 2 bases, the J end lost 3 bases, and 11 bases lay between the germline ends. CDR3 sequence (DNA): TGTGCCAGCAGTTTACTGGGGGCCGGCAAAAACATTCAGTACTTC. Its protein is CASSLLGAGKNIQYF.

In nucleotides, the CDR3 is TGTGCCAGCTCACCTGGGACAGGGATATACTACGAGCAGTACTTC. Amino acid sequence: CASSPGTGIYYEQYF. The chain is built from TRBV18 and TRBJ2-7; 9 nucleotides align to TRBD1. V gave up 3 bases and J gave up 3 bases; unmatched junction bases: 6. CDR3 length: 15 residues. Looked up from germline, CDR1 is KGHSH and CDR2 is LQKENI.

J is TRBJ1-1 and V is TRBV9; D is undetermined. CDR3 length equals 15 residues. V dropped 2 bases and J dropped 5 bases, with 16 bases sitting between them. Germline-derived CDR1 and CDR2 are SGDLS and YYNGEE. The CDR3 sequence: CASSVGLGLVTEAFF. The CDR3 DNA reads TGTGCCAGCAGCGTTGGTCTCGGGTTGGTTACTGAAGCTTTCTTT.

The chain has TRBV19 and TRBJ2-1, with 10 nucleotides matching TRBD2. The V segment lost 4 bases and the J segment 3 bases; nucleotides outside the gene matches: 3. Germline V gene data show CDR1 as LNHDA and CDR2 as SQIVND (reference sequence). The CDR3 loop spans 15 amino acids. The CDR3 protein is CASSRLAGVYNEQFF. The CDR3 DNA reads as TGTGCCAGTAGTAGGCTAGCGGGGGTCTACAATGAGCAGTTCTTC.

This chain uses TRBV19 with TRBJ1-4; 8 bases match TRBD1. J lost 3 bases, V lost 0 bases, and 3 bases had no gene match. Looked up from germline, CDR1 is LNHDA and CDR2 is SQIVND (reference sequence). This CDR3 has 16 residues. The CDR3 reads CASSIDPGQANEKLFF. The CDR3 bases are TGTGCCAGTAGTATAGACCCGGGACAGGCTAATGAAAAACTGTTTTTT.

This clone was counted once. The chain joins TRBV4-3 to TRBJ1-1; D might be TRBD1 (6 bases). Between the trimmed V and J ends, which lost 3 bases and 1 base, there was a span of 12 bases. Germline V gene sequence: CDR1 LGHNA, CDR2 YSLEER. The CDR3 contains 15 residues. CDR3 sequence reads: CASSQMKTGNTEAFF. CDR3 coding DNA: TGCGCCAGCAGCCAGATGAAGACAGGGAACACTGAAGCTTTCTTT.

The chain carries TRBV5-1 and TRBJ1-4, with D possibly matching TRBD1 (5 bases). The CDR3 has 14 amino acids. Between the trimmed V and J ends, which lost 1 base and 6 bases, there was a span of 10 bases. Germline V lookup: CDR1 SGHRS, CDR2 YFSETQ. The CDR3 DNA reads as TGCGCCAGCAGCTTGACGACAGCCGATGAAAAACTGTTTTTT. Residues: CASSLTTADEKLFF.

The J gene is TRBJ2-7, the V gene TRBV18; 9 nucleotides match TRBD1. The V gene end was trimmed by 6 bases and the J gene end by 3 bases; junction bases not matched to a gene: 6. Germline V gene sequence: CDR1 KGHSH, CDR2 LQKENI. CDR3 length equals 14 residues. The CDR3 protein is CASSPGTGNYEQYF. DNA for the CDR3: TGTGCCAGCTCTCCGGGGACAGGGAACTACGAGCAGTACTTC.

This clone was counted once. The chain employs TRBV5-1 and TRBJ2-7; D is ambiguous. This CDR3 comprises 15 residues. Trimming took off 1 base at V and 2 bases at J, with 13 bases between the two ends. CDR1 is SGHRS and CDR2 is YFSETQ in the germline V gene. The CDR3 DNA reads as TGCGCCAGCAGCTTGTTGGATACTAACACCTACGAGCAGTACTTC. Translated: CASSLLDTNTYEQYF.

The chain has TRBV6-5 and TRBJ1-1; D is perhaps TRBD1 (6 bases). CDR1 and CDR2 (germline): MNHEY, SVGAGI. V was shortened by 4 bases and J by 3 bases, with 12 bases between the two germline ends. CDR3 length: 14 amino acids. CDR3: CASSLIRTDTEAFF. The CDR3 bases are TGTGCCAGCAGTTTAATCCGGACAGACACTGAAGCTTTCTTT.

The V gene is TRBV3-1 (or the pseudogene TRBV3-2), the J gene TRBJ1-1; D may be TRBD1 (6 bases). Germline CDR1 reads LGHDT; CDR2 reads YNNKEL (reference sequence). This CDR3 spans 15 amino acids. Trimming pared 6 bases from V and 5 bases from J, leaving 19 bases between. The CDR3 sequence is CASSPTGQGTTEAFF. The CDR3 DNA follows: TGTGCCAGCAGTCCTACAGGGCAGGGGACAACTGAAGCTTTCTTT.

The chain carries TRBV19 and TRBJ1-1, with a possible D match to TRBD1 (6 bases). V lost 5 bases to trimming and J lost 0 bases, with 10 bases between them. This CDR3 region has 14 residues. CDR1 and CDR2 (germline): LNHDA, SQIVND (reference sequence). CDR3 sequence reads: CASSLDRLNTEAFF. The CDR3 DNA reads TGTGCCAGTAGTCTCGACAGGTTGAACACTGAAGCTTTCTTT.

V usage is TRBV2 and J usage is TRBJ2-3, with D tentatively TRBD1 (5 bases). V lost 6 bases and J lost 4, with 8 bases in between. The CDR3 loop spans 12 amino acids. Per the germline V gene, CDR1 is SNHLY and CDR2 is FYNNEI. In DNA form, the CDR3 reads TGTGCCAGCAGGTTACAGGCAGATACGCAGTATTTT. It encodes CASRLQADTQYF.

The chain employs TRBV6-6 and TRBJ1-2, with D possibly matching TRBD1 (6 bases). Germline V gene sequence: CDR1 MNHNY, CDR2 SVGAGI (reference sequence). V lost 0 bases and J 6 bases, leaving 11 bases between the germline ends. CDR3 length: 14 residues. The CDR3 loop is CASSYSRTENGYTF. The CDR3 DNA is TGTGCCAGCAGTTACTCCCGGACAGAAAATGGCTACACCTTC.